The rows below give T cell receptor beta chains drawn from one sample of a study of T cell responses to AZD1222 COVID-19 vaccine. Assay: immunoSEQ multiplex PCR; the TCRdb copy retains only in-frame clones and omits some. Of approximately 110,000 clones in the sample, approximately 88% were seen once. This sample comprised peripheral blood, obtained on day 0 of AZD1222 vaccination. The origin of the receptors is an adult in good health. Both conserved end residues are trimmed from each CDR3. The order of the fields is J gene, V gene, CDR3 protein.

j_gene: TRBJ2-5; v_gene: TRBV18; CDR3aa: ASSPPPPGETQY
j_gene: TRBJ1-4; v_gene: TRBV19; CDR3aa: ASSPQSTREKLF
j_gene: TRBJ2-1; v_gene: TRBV10-2; CDR3aa: ASRTSGGAYNEQF
j_gene: TRBJ1-2; v_gene: TRBV28; CDR3aa: ASSPMDRDNT
j_gene: TRBJ1-1; v_gene: TRBV18; CDR3aa: ASSQEGNTEAF
j_gene: TRBJ2-1; v_gene: TRBV12-3/TRBV12-4; CDR3aa: ASSLSLGNEQF
j_gene: TRBJ1-4; v_gene: TRBV6-5; CDR3aa: ASSPGTAFNEKLF
j_gene: TRBJ2-2; v_gene: TRBV5-4; CDR3aa: ASSSQGVSDTGELF
j_gene: TRBJ1-1; v_gene: TRBV2; CDR3aa: ASSVASTEAF
j_gene: TRBJ2-3; v_gene: TRBV14; CDR3aa: ASSPSWRDTQY
j_gene: TRBJ1-2; v_gene: TRBV7-2; CDR3aa: ASSRGREYGYT
j_gene: TRBJ2-7; v_gene: TRBV6-1; CDR3aa: ASSDSAKQY
j_gene: TRBJ2-3; v_gene: TRBV7-2; CDR3aa: ASTSIPGQGTDTQY
j_gene: TRBJ1-3; v_gene: TRBV2; CDR3aa: ASSDARSRSSGNTIY
j_gene: TRBJ2-2; v_gene: TRBV9; CDR3aa: ASSPMGGNTGELF
j_gene: TRBJ2-7; v_gene: TRBV7-7; CDR3aa: ASSQGDSTYYEQY
j_gene: TRBJ2-2; v_gene: TRBV2; CDR3aa: ASSTRQTGELF
j_gene: TRBJ1-4; v_gene: TRBV19; CDR3aa: ASSSRVVNEKLF
j_gene: TRBJ1-2; v_gene: TRBV2; CDR3aa: ASIRDSGGYT
j_gene: TRBJ1-6; v_gene: TRBV19; CDR3aa: ASSQNPRGGNSPLH
j_gene: TRBJ2-2; v_gene: TRBV6-5; CDR3aa: ASQSGATNTGELF
j_gene: TRBJ2-7; v_gene: TRBV5-1; CDR3aa: ASSFASGQSYEQY
j_gene: TRBJ2-7; v_gene: TRBV9; CDR3aa: ASSAAGQASEQY
j_gene: TRBJ2-7; v_gene: TRBV6-2/TRBV6-3; CDR3aa: ASSSRTGGSMYEQY
j_gene: TRBJ2-5; v_gene: TRBV19; CDR3aa: ASSAQPGLAGGILETQY
j_gene: TRBJ2-7; v_gene: TRBV13; CDR3aa: ASSLGVLAPYEQY
j_gene: TRBJ2-7; v_gene: TRBV6-5; CDR3aa: ASRNRGEQY
j_gene: TRBJ2-7; v_gene: TRBV12-5; CDR3aa: ASGLGIRQTLGEQY
j_gene: TRBJ1-2; v_gene: TRBV6-5; CDR3aa: ASRQGAYGYT
j_gene: TRBJ1-4; v_gene: TRBV5-1; CDR3aa: ASSQGQGAFSNEKLF